This entry lists 13 T cell receptor beta chains sequenced from one sample in a study of cytomegalovirus exposure and HLA in healthy donors. This PCR relied on a set of 60 Vbeta primers and 13 Jbeta primers. This table comes from immunoSEQ multiplex PCR, and its TCRdb copy is limited to in-frame clones, with some not included. This sample has around 170,000 clones, with roughly 71% found just once. The material sequenced was PBMCs. The source is a girl aged 5-17 years in good health and CMV-seronegative.

This chain's CDR3 is CASSELAGGLDTQYF. The CDR3 DNA reads as TGTGCCAGCAGTGAACTAGCGGGGGGTTTAGATACGCAGTATTTT. V is TRBV2 and J is TRBJ2-3; TRBD2 matches 11 bases. Germline V gene data show CDR1 as SNHLY and CDR2 as FYNNEI. The V segment lost 2 bases and the J segment 5 bases; nucleotides outside the gene matches: 3. The CDR3 is 15 amino acids.

J is TRBJ2-7 and V is TRBV6-6, with D tentatively TRBD1 (6 bases). Trimming shortened V by 0 bases and J by 1 base, and 13 bases separated the two germline ends. There are 16 residues in the CDR3. Germline V CDR1 and CDR2: MNHNY, SVGAGI (reference sequence). In nucleotides, the CDR3 is TGTGCCAGCAGTTACTCCCGGGACACACTATCCTACGAGCAGTACTTC. Protein product: CASSYSRDTLSYEQYF.

The chain is built from TRBV30 and TRBJ1-2; 10 bases match TRBD1. The CDR3 runs 13 residues. V lost 5 bases, J lost 7 bases, and 7 bases stayed unmatched. Germline V gene lookup returns CDR1 GTSNPN and CDR2 SVGIG (reference sequence). In DNA form, the CDR3 reads TGTGCCTGGTCGGGACAGGGGATAACTGGCTACACCTTC. Translating it yields CAWSGQGITGYTF.

The CDR3 protein is CAIRQGQGFLAFF. The CDR3 DNA follows: TGTGCCATCCGGCAGGGACAGGGTTTTTTGGCTTTCTTT. V gene TRBV10-3 combines with J gene TRBJ1-1; TRBD1 matches at 9 bases. Germline V gene lookup returns CDR1 ENHRY and CDR2 SYGVKD. The CDR3 has 13 amino acids. Losses at the gene ends were 8 bases for V and 11 bases for J; bases not matched to a gene: 12.

This clone was found a few times. The CDR3 sequence: CAISESSEEKLFF. As DNA, the CDR3 is TGTGCCATCAGTGAGTCTAGTGAGGAAAAACTGTTTTTT. This rearrangement joins TRBV10-3 to TRBJ1-4; D unclear. Trimming took off 0 bases at V and 8 bases at J, with 7 bases between the two ends. The CDR3 has 13 amino acids. Germline lookup yields CDR1 ENHRY and CDR2 SYGVKD.

This clone was seen only a few times. The chain recombines TRBV5-5 with TRBJ1-4, with TRBD1 matching over 7 bases. The CDR3 is 15 amino acids. Germline CDR1 is SGHKS and CDR2 is YYEKEE (reference sequence). V dropped 4 bases and J dropped 3; count of bases not matched to a gene: 6. CDR3 residues: CASSGRTGPNEKLFF. CDR3 nucleotide sequence: TGTGCCAGCAGCGGGAGGACAGGCCCTAATGAAAAACTGTTTTTT. Full variable domain (outside the CDR3, taken from reference TRBV5-5 and TRBJ1-4): DAGVTQSPTHLIKTRGQQVTLRCSPISGHKSVSWYQQVLGQGPQFIFQYYEKEERGRGNFPDRFSARQFPNYSSELNVNALLLGDSALYLCASSGRTGPNEKLFFGSGTQLSVL.

The J gene is TRBJ2-2, the V gene TRBV5-8; possibly TRBD2 for D (6 bases). The CDR3 spans 15 residues. V gave up 2 bases and J gave up 7 bases, with 15 bases separating them. Germline CDR1 reads SGHTS; CDR2 reads YDEGEE. CDR3 sequence (DNA): TGTGCCAGCAGCTTATTTACCCCGGGGGACGGGGAGCTGTTTTTT. Encoded protein: CASSLFTPGDGELFF.

This rearrangement joins TRBV7-7 to TRBJ2-1; 8 nucleotides match TRBD2. V lost 5 bases to trimming and J lost 4 bases; unmatched junction nucleotides: 7. Germline V gene sequence: CDR1 SSHAT, CDR2 FNYEAQ (reference sequence). The CDR3 runs 15 residues. The CDR3 coding sequence is TGTGCCAGCAGCACCGGGACTAGTCGGTACAATGAGCAGTTCTTC. This sequence encodes CASSTGTSRYNEQFF.

The chain employs TRBV29-1 and TRBJ2-2; 10 bases map to TRBD1. The CDR3 totals 16 residues. Germline-derived CDR1 and CDR2 are SQVTM and ANQGSEA. Germline trimming cut 6 bases from V and 3 bases from J; bases unmatched to any gene: 10. Here the CDR3 DNA reads TGCAGCGTAGGGCTTGTGGACAGGGGGGACACCGGGGAGCTGTTTTTT. Its protein is CSVGLVDRGDTGELFF.

This clone turned up a few times. The V gene is TRBV14, the J gene TRBJ1-1; TRBD1 aligns across 7 bases. J gave up 5 bases and V 2 bases, and 8 bases lay outside the gene matches. CDR1 and CDR2 from the germline V gene are SGHDN and FVKESK. The CDR3 contains 15 residues. CDR3 region: CASSQFRTGVTEAFF. The CDR3 DNA reads TGTGCCAGCAGCCAATTCAGAACAGGGGTGACTGAAGCTTTCTTT.

V is TRBV19 and J is TRBJ1-6; 10 nucleotides agree with TRBD1. The CDR3 totals 16 residues. V was clipped by 3 bases and J by 6 bases; unmatched bases: 5. The germline V gene encodes CDR1 LNHDA and CDR2 SQIVND (reference sequence). The CDR3 spells CASSIGTGEFNSPLHF. Here the CDR3 DNA reads TGTGCCAGTAGTATCGGGACAGGGGAGTTTAATTCACCCCTCCACTTT.

The chain employs TRBV9 and TRBJ1-5; TRBD1 matches at 9 bases. With V trimmed by 5 bases and J by 4 bases, 4 bases remained unmatched. Germline-derived CDR1 and CDR2 are SGDLS and YYNGEE. The CDR3 extends over 14 amino acids. The CDR3 region has the DNA TGTGCCAGCAGTACAGGACAGGGGAATCAGCCCCAGCATTTT. This gives the protein CASSTGQGNQPQHF.

The rearrangement joins TRBV19 to TRBJ1-2; TRBD1 aligns across 9 bases. Germline trimming cut 5 bases from V and 3 bases from J; bases unmatched to any gene: 1. The CDR3 loop spans 13 amino acids. Per the germline V gene, CDR1 is LNHDA and CDR2 is SQIVND (reference sequence). The CDR3 region has the DNA TGTGCCAGTAGTTGGGACAGGGACTATGGCTACACCTTC. This sequence encodes CASSWDRDYGYTF.